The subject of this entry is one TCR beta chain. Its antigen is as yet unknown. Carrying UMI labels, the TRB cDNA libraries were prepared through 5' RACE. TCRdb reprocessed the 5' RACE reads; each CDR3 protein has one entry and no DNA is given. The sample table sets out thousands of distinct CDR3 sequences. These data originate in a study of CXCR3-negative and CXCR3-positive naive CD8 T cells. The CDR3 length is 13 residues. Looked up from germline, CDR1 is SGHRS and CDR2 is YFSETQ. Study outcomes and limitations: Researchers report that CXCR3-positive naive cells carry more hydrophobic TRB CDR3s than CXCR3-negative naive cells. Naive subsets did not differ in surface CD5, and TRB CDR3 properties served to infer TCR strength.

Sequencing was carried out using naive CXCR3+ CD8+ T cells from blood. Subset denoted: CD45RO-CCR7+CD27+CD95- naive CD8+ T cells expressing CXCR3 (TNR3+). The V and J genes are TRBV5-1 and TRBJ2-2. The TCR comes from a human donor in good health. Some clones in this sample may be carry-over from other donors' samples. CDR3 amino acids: CASSFEWTGELFF.